What follows are 21 T cell receptor beta chains derived from one specimen sequenced in a study of cytomegalovirus exposure and HLA in healthy donors. Amplification used 60 Vbeta primers and 13 Jbeta primers. Profiled with immunoSEQ multiplex PCR; TCRdb holds only in-frame clones, not every one. This sample has about 160,000 clones; about 81% occur once, and the top ten carry approximately 1%. The source material was PBMCs. Receptors originate from a girl aged 2-15 years in good health and CMV-seropositive.

This clone was found a few times. V gene TRBV30 combines with J gene TRBJ1-2; D is possibly TRBD1 (6 bases). The CDR3 is 12 amino acids. Germline V gives CDR1 GTSNPN, CDR2 SVGIG (reference sequence). Deletions cut 5 bases from V and 7 bases from J, with 14 bases between. CDR3 residues: CAWGRGGGGYTF. The DNA of the CDR3 is TGTGCCTGGGGCCGGGGAGGGGGTGGCTACACCTTC.

The V and J genes are TRBV30 and TRBJ1-6; TRBD1 agrees at 7 bases. Germline CDR1 and CDR2: GTSNPN and SVGIG (reference sequence). V was clipped by 2 bases and J by 10 bases; unmatched bases: 5. The length of the CDR3 is 13 residues. CDR3 nucleotide sequence: TGTGCCTGGAGTTCAGACAGGGCCTCACCCCTCCACTTT. It yields the protein CAWSSDRASPLHF. The whole variable domain, filled in from reference TRBV30 and TRBJ1-6, reads SQTIHQWPATLVQPVGSPLSLECTVEGTSNPNLYWYRQAAGRGLQLLFYSVGIGQISSEVPQNLSASRPQDRQFILSSKKLLLSDSGFYLCAWSSDRASPLHFGNGTRLTVT.

The J gene is TRBJ2-4, the V gene TRBV4-1; 8 nucleotides align to TRBD1. The trim removed 2 bases at V and 7 bases at J, leaving 13 bases unmatched. The CDR3 contains 17 residues. Germline V lookup: CDR1 MGHRA, CDR2 YSYEKL. The CDR3 protein is CASSQPLIQGARNIQYF. CDR3 sequence (DNA): TGCGCCAGCAGCCAACCTCTAATTCAGGGGGCGCGGAACATTCAGTACTTC.

This clone was recorded a few times. This chain links TRBV6-5 with TRBJ1-1; 10 nucleotides line up with TRBD1. In germline, CDR1 is MNHEY, CDR2 SVGAGI. The length of the CDR3 is 14 residues. V gave up 9 bases and J gave up 11 bases; unmatched junction bases: 15. DNA for the CDR3: TGTGCCAGTAGTAGGGGGACAGGGGCTGGGGCGGCTTTCTTT. Translating gives CASSRGTGAGAAFF.

This clone was found once. This sequence joins TRBV21-1 and TRBJ1-1. TRBV21-1 is a documented pseudogene. CDR3 length: 12 residues. The CDR3 nucleotides read TGTGCCAGCTCGGGAATGAACACTGAAGCTTTCTTT. It encodes CASSGMNTEAFF.

J is TRBJ2-7 and V is TRBV5-5; tentative D call: TRBD1 (6 bases). The germline V gene encodes CDR1 SGHKS and CDR2 YYEKEE (reference sequence). Trimming removed 5 bases from V and 3 bases from J, with 18 bases in between. CDR3 size: 15 residues. This CDR3 reads CASSLIQGNGYEQYF. CDR3 nucleotide sequence: TGTGCCAGCAGTCTGATACAGGGAAATGGCTACGAGCAGTACTTC.

V usage is TRBV19 and J usage is TRBJ1-1; possibly TRBD1 for D (5 bases). Trimming cost V 3 bases and J 1 base, with 9 bases left between them. Germline values: CDR1 LNHDA, CDR2 SQIVND (reference sequence). The CDR3 length is 14 residues. This chain's CDR3 is CASSILGANTEAFF. CDR3 bases: TGTGCCAGTAGTATTCTAGGGGCGAACACTGAAGCTTTCTTT. Filled out from reference TRBV19 and TRBJ1-1, the complete variable domain reads DGGITQSPKYLFRKEGQNVTLSCEQNLNHDAMYWYRQDPGQGLRLIYYSQIVNDFQKGDIAEGYSVSREKKESFPLTVTSAQKNPTAFYLCASSILGANTEAFFGQGTRLTVV.

J is TRBJ1-2 and V is TRBV11-2, with D tentatively TRBD1 (5 bases). Trimming cost V 10 bases and J 3 bases, with 15 bases left between them. The CDR3 contains 13 residues. Germline CDR1 reads SGHAT; CDR2 reads FQNNGV. CDR3 residues: CATAETAYYGYTF. The DNA for the CDR3 is TGTGCCACCGCGGAGACAGCTTACTATGGCTACACCTTC.

The rearrangement uses TRBV6-1 and TRBJ2-6; D is unclear. V was cut by 4 bases and J by 0 bases, with 7 bases left in between. This CDR3 contains 15 residues. CDR1 is MNHNS and CDR2 is SASEGT in the germline V gene. The CDR3 nucleotides are TGTGCCAGCAGTGCGCCTAGCTCTGGGGCCAACGTCCTGACTTTC. This encodes CASSAPSSGANVLTF.

The chain uses TRBV7-9 and TRBJ1-1; 8 bases agree with TRBD1. V was clipped by 6 bases and J by 6 bases; unmatched bases: 12. The CDR3 has 15 residues. Germline CDR1 reads SEHNR; CDR2 reads FQNEAQ (reference sequence). CDR3: CASSNGAGGAPEAFF. The CDR3 bases are TGTGCCAGCAGTAACGGGGCAGGGGGCGCCCCTGAAGCTTTCTTT.

This chain connects TRBV6-5 to TRBJ2-3, with 7 bases matching TRBD1. The CDR3 length is 15 residues. With 0 bases clipped from V and 4 bases from J, the junction kept 4 bases outside the gene matches. The germline V gene encodes CDR1 MNHEY and CDR2 SVGAGI. CDR3 DNA sequence: TGTGCCAGCAGTTACTCCGAGACAGGGCCAGATACGCAGTATTTT. This encodes CASSYSETGPDTQYF.

This rearrangement joins TRBV2 to TRBJ2-1; TRBD2 matches at 7 bases. With 4 bases clipped from V and 12 bases from J, the junction kept 6 bases outside the gene matches. This CDR3 is built from 12 residues. Germline assignment: CDR1 SNHLY and CDR2 FYNNEI. The CDR3 DNA follows: TGTGCCAGCAGTGTTGGGGGGGGACCGCAGTTCTTC. It translates to CASSVGGGPQFF.

The chain combines TRBV6-4 with TRBJ1-2; 8 nucleotides align to TRBD1. Germline CDR1 reads MRHNA; CDR2 reads SNTAGT. V lost 6 bases to trimming and J lost 4 bases; unmatched junction nucleotides: 10. This CDR3 is built from 15 residues. In DNA, the CDR3 is TGTGCCAGCAGGGAAGGACAGGGAGGATCCTATGGCTACACCTTC. Residues: CASREGQGGSYGYTF.

This chain uses TRBV4-1 with TRBJ2-7; tentatively, D is TRBD1 (5 bases). From germline, CDR1 is MGHRA and CDR2 YSYEKL. The V end lost 6 bases, the J end lost 1 base, and 13 bases lay between the germline ends. This CDR3 contains 14 residues. The CDR3 spells CASRAQGSSYEQYF. The CDR3 DNA sequence: TGCGCCAGCAGGGCCCAGGGTAGTTCCTACGAGCAGTACTTC.

In this sample, this clone turned up once. The rearrangement links TRBV7-9 to TRBJ2-1, with D unresolved. CDR3 length: 13 residues. Germline V lookup: CDR1 SEHNR, CDR2 FQNEAQ (reference sequence). V lost 4 bases and J 7 bases, leaving 11 bases between the germline ends. Written as DNA, the CDR3 is TGTGCCAGCAGCTCGACTGAGCTGAATGAGCAGTTCTTC. This codes for CASSSTELNEQFF.

The chain recombines TRBV19 with TRBJ2-3, with a tentative D call TRBD1 (5 bases). Germline assignment: CDR1 LNHDA and CDR2 SQIVND (reference sequence). V was clipped by 7 bases and J by 4 bases, with 15 bases between them. The CDR3 contains 14 residues. The CDR3 sequence: CASKAGSAADTQYF. The CDR3 region has the DNA TGTGCCAGTAAGGCAGGGTCGGCGGCAGATACGCAGTATTTT.

This clone was recorded a few times. The V and J genes are TRBV2 and TRBJ1-3; unclear D gene. The CDR3 runs 12 residues. The germline gives CDR1 SNHLY, CDR2 FYNNEI. V was clipped by 5 bases and J by 9 bases, with 11 bases between them. CDR3 amino acids: CASSLGRGTIYF. DNA for the CDR3: TGTGCCAGCAGTCTCGGTCGAGGCACCATATATTTT.

The chain has TRBV15 and TRBJ2-2; D is perhaps TRBD2 (5 bases). CDR3 length: 16 amino acids. The germline CDR1 and CDR2 sequences are LNHNV and YYDKDF (reference sequence). Trimming took off 1 base at V and 5 bases at J, with 14 bases between the two ends. The DNA for the CDR3 is TGTGCCACCAGCAGAGGGTCAGGCGGGCATACCGGGGAGCTGTTTTTT. Its protein is CATSRGSGGHTGELFF.

The V and J genes are TRBV30 and TRBJ1-3; 10 bases fit TRBD1. The J segment lost 3 bases and the V segment lost 4 bases, leaving 9 bases of the junction unmatched. CDR1 and CDR2 from the germline V gene are GTSNPN and SVGIG (reference sequence). This CDR3 is 16 amino acids long. As DNA, the CDR3 is TGTGCCTGGAATTTGAGACAGGGGGCTCTTGGAAACACCATATATTTT. It translates to CAWNLRQGALGNTIYF.

CDR3 nucleotide sequence: TGTGCCAGCCGGGGAGTCACTAATGAAAAACTGTTTTTT. This codes for CASRGVTNEKLFF. The chain has TRBV30 and TRBJ1-4; unclear D gene. CDR3 length equals 13 residues. Per the germline V gene, CDR1 is GTSNPN and CDR2 is SVGIG (reference sequence). V shed 8 bases and J shed 2 bases, with 12 bases lying between them.

This chain joins TRBV2 and TRBJ2-3; 8 positions match TRBD2. The germline V gene encodes CDR1 SNHLY and CDR2 FYNNEI. Trimming at V came to 6 bases and at J to 0 bases, leaving 8 bases not matched to a gene. This CDR3 region has 16 residues. This CDR3 is CASSALLAVSTDTQYF. The CDR3 nucleotides are TGTGCCAGCAGCGCTCTACTAGCGGTTAGCACAGATACGCAGTATTTT.